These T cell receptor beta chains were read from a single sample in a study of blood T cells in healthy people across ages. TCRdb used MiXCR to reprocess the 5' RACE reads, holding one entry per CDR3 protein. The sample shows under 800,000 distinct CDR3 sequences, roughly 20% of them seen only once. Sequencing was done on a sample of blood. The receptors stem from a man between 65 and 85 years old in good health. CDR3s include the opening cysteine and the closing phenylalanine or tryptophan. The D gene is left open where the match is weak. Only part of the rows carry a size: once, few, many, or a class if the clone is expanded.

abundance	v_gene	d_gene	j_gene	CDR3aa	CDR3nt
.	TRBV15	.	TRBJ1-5	CATSREMGQPQHF	TGTGCCACCAGCAGAGAAATGGGTCAGCCCCAGCATTTT
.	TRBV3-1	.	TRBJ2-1	CASSQDGEQFF	TGTGCCAGCAGCCAAGATGGTGAGCAGTTCTTC
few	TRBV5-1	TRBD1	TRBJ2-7	CASRLGQGLVYEQYF	TGCGCCAGCAGACTAGGACAGGGACTTGTCTACGAGCAGTACTTC
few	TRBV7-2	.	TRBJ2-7	CASSRDAMSYEQYF	TGTGCCAGCAGCCGGGACGCTATGTCCTACGAGCAGTACTTC
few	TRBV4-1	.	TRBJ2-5	CASSQEGGGRKETQYF	TGCGCCAGCAGCCAAGAGGGGGGAGGCAGGAAAGAGACCCAGTACTTC
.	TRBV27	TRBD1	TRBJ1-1	CASSTRDRGGNTEAFF	TGTGCCAGCAGTACCCGGGACAGAGGTGGGAACACTGAAGCTTTCTTT
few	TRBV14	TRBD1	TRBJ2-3	CASSLRDSSTDTQYF	TGTGCCAGCAGCCTCCGGGACAGCTCAACAGATACGCAGTATTTT
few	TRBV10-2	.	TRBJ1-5	CASSERNSNQPQHF	TGCGCCAGCAGTGAACGGAATAGCAATCAGCCCCAGCATTTT
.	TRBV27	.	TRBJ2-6	CASSISASGANVLTF	TGTGCCAGCAGTATTTCCGCTTCTGGGGCCAACGTCCTGACTTTC
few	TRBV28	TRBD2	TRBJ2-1	CASRRLAGGRNEQFF	TGTGCCAGCAGAAGACTAGCGGGAGGTCGCAATGAGCAGTTCTTC
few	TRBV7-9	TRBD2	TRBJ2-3	CASSLSGSVGPTDTQYF	TGTGCCAGCAGCCTTAGCGGGAGTGTTGGCCCCACAGATACGCAGTATTTT
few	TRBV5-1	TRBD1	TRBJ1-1	CASSYRGSTEAFF	TGCGCCAGCAGCTACAGGGGGAGCACTGAAGCTTTCTTT